This TCR beta chain was found in a study of T cell clones after liver transplantation (dated by TCRdb to between 2019 and 2020). A note on the overall study: ITN030ST, the source of the samples, was a randomized trial that attempted immunosuppression withdrawal within 2 years of liver transplantation. Until randomization at 12-24 months post-transplant, subjects were given standard immunosuppression, with no induction therapy. Tolerance was defined as complete withdrawal of immunosuppression for at least one year without a rise in liver enzymes beyond twice the upper limit of normal. Third party-reactive TCRbeta sequences from pre-transplant MLRs were also identified as an antigen-independent comparator for donor-reactive sequences. After a pre-transplant mixed lymphocyte reaction, TCRbeta sequencing was used to pinpoint donor-reactive T cell clones, which were subsequently tracked in post-transplant blood. The studied cohort comprised 8 liver transplant recipients, 3 classified as tolerant and 5 as non-tolerant. Three of the eight recipients were HCV-positive; the others were transplanted for non-autoimmune, non-viral indications. Blood samples were collected pre-transplant, pre-randomization before withdrawal, and post-randomization after either full withdrawal or failed withdrawal. What the authors observed across the whole study: When repertoire turnover was accounted for, significantly reduced detection of donor-reactive sequences was found in 7 of 8 subjects for CD4 and in 8 of 8 subjects for CD8. In a couple of subjects, low numbers of available donor cells limited the measurable donor-reactive repertoire. Without allograft tissue specimens, donor-reactive T cells may have migrated into the graft rather than being deleted. Conclusions were preliminary, limited by small, heterogeneous patient numbers and non-standardized post-transplant time points. A greater decline was seen for donor-reactive sequences than for third party-reactive sequences, suggesting partial antigen-specific deletion unrelated to withdrawal success. In most of the 8 subjects, circulating donor-reactive CD4 TCRbeta sequences decreased significantly after transplant, regardless of tolerance or HCV status.

This clone has only a few counts. Its antigen remains undetermined. No base quality information exists; no much larger clone differs at one position. Ends trimmed: V by 6 bases, J by 7 bases; bases unmatched to a gene: 9. CDR1 is given as KGHSH and CDR2 as LQKENI, both from the germline V gene. Counted from cysteine to phenylalanine, this CDR3 has 14 amino acids. Left in the record is the CDR3 DNA by itself, 42 bases read in frame from the first base. High-throughput TCRbeta CDR3 sequencing of frozen genomic DNA was performed by immunoSEQ, with PCR amplification, mapping, bias correction and internal controls included. The authors processed their data as follows. Only productive rearrangements were retained, with each unique TCRbeta sequence defined by its CDR3 nucleotide sequence together with its V and J gene. Donor-reactive sequences required at least 5-fold expansion in CFSE-low cells versus unstimulated pre-transplant cells and at least 0.01% frequency. Minimum frequency thresholds were set for each subject based on the unstimulated sample with the lowest template count, ensuring at least 90% detection power. Jensen-Shannon divergence between the top 1000 TCRbeta sequences after and before transplant was used to measure repertoire turnover. Changes in detection of donor-reactive sequences were tested with two-sided Fisher's exact tests. TCRdb obtained this table from immuneACCESS and retained in-frame rearrangements with V and J assigned. These tables miss some clones; where compared with another copy, unresolved V genes account for less than half of the shortfall, and the remainder is unexplained. Clone size and the V and J calls come from that table; the DNA yielded D and trimming. Within this sample are tens of thousands of clones, with around 90% of them counted one time only. Together, the top ten hold less than 3.5% of the sample.

What the time point label conveys for this sample: pre-transplant. Unstimulated PBMCs, after thawing, were stained for CD3, CD4 and CD8 and then FACS-sorted into CD3+CD4+ and CD3+CD8+ populations. Each of the 8 studied subjects was randomized to immunosuppression withdrawal. The Qiagen DNeasy Blood and Tissue Kit was used for isolation of genomic DNA. This chain joins TRBV18 to TRBJ2-1, with TRBD2 matching 7 junction bases. The origin of this receptor is a human donor who received a liver transplant. The source was CD4+ T cells from blood, collected before liver transplant. The CDR3 here reads CASSQDGGGNEQFF. The nucleotide sequence reads as follows: TGTGCCAGCTCCCAAGACGGGGGAGGGAATGAGCAGTTCTTC.